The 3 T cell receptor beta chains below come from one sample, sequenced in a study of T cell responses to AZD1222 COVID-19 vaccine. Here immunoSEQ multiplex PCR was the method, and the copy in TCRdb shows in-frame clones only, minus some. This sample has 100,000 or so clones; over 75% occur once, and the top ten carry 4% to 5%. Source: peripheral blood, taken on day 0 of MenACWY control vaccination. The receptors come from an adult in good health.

The CDR3 sequence: CATSRVGLNTQYF. CDR3 nucleotides: TGTGCCACCAGCAGAGTGGGGCTAAATACGCAGTATTTT. The rearrangement uses TRBV15 and TRBJ2-3; tentative D call: TRBD1 (5 bases). The germline CDR1 and CDR2 sequences are LNHNV and YYDKDF (reference sequence). With 1 base removed from V and 7 bases from J, the gap between germline ends came to 9 bases. This CDR3 region has 13 residues.

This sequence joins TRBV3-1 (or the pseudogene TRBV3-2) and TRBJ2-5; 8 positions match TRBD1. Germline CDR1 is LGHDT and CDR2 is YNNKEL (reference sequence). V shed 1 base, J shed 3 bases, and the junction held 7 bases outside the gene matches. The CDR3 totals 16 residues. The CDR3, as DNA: TGTGCCAGCAGCCAAGGGACAGGGACTGGAAAAGAGACCCAGTACTTC. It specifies CASSQGTGTGKETQYF.

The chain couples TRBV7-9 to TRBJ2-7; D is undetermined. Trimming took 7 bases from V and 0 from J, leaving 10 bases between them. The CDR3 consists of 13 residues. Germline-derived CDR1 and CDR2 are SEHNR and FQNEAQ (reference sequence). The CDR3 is CASIPLSSYEQYF. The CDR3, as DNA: TGTGCCAGCATCCCACTTAGCTCCTACGAGCAGTACTTC.